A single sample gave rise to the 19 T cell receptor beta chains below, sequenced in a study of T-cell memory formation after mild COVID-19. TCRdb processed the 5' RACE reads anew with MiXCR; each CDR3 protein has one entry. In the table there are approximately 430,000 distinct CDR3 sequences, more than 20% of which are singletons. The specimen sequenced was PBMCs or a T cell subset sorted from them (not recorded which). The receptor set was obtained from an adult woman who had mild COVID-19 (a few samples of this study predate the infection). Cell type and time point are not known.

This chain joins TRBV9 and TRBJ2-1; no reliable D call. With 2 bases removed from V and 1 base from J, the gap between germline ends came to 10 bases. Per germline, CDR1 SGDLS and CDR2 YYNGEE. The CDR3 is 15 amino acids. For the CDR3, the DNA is TGTGCCAGCAGCGTTGCTTCGGTTTCCTACAATGAGCAGTTCTTC. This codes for CASSVASVSYNEQFF.

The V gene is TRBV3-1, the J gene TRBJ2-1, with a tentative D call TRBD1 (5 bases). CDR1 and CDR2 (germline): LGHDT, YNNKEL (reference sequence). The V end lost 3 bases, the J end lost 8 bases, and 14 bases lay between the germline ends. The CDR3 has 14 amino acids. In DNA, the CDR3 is TGTGCCAGCAGCCAGAATGCAGGGAATGATGAGCAGTTCTTC. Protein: CASSQNAGNDEQFF.

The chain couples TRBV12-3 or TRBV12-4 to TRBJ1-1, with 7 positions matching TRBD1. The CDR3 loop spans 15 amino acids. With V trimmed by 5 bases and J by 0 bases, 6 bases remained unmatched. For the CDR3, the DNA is TGTGCCAGCAGTCTACTGACAGGGCTGAACACTGAAGCTTTCTTT. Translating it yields CASSLLTGLNTEAFF.

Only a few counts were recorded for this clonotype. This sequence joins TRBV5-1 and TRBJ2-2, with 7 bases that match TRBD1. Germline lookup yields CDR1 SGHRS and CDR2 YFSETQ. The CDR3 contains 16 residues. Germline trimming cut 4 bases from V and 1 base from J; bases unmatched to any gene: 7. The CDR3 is CASSQRQGLNTGELFF. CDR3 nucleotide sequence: TGCGCCAGCAGCCAAAGACAGGGTTTGAACACCGGGGAGCTGTTTTTT.

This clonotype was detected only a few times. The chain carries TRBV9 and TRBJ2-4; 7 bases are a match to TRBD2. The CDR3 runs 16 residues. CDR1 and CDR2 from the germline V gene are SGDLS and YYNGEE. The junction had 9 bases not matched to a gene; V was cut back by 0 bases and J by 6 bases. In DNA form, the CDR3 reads TGTGCCAGCAGCGTAGGGCCCCTGGGCGGGGGAAACATTCAGTACTTC. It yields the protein CASSVGPLGGGNIQYF.

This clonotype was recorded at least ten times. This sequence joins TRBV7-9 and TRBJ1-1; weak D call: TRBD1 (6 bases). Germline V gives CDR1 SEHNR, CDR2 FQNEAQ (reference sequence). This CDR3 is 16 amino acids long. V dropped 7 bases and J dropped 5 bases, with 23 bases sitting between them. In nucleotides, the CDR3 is TGTGCCAGCAACCCGACCCGAGGGGGTGGTAAAACTGAAGCTTTCTTT. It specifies CASNPTRGGGKTEAFF.

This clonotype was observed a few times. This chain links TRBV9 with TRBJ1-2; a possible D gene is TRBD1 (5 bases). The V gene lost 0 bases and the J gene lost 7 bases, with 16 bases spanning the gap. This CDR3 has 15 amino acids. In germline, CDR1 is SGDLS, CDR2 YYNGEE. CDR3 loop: CASSVDLARVRGYTF. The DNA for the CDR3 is TGTGCCAGCAGCGTAGATCTTGCCAGGGTCCGTGGCTACACCTTC.

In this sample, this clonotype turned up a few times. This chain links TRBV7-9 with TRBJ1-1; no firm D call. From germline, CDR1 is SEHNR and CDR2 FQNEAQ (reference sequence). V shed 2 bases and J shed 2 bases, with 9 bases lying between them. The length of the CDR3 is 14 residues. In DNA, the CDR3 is TGTGCCAGCAGCTTACATGACTTTAACACTGAAGCTTTCTTT. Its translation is CASSLHDFNTEAFF. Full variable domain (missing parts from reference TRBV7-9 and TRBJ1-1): DTGVSQNPRHKITKRGQNVTFRCDPISEHNRLYWYRQTLGQGPEFLTYFQNEAQLEKSRLLSDRFSAERPKGSFSTLEIQRTEQGDSAMYLCASSLHDFNTEAFFGQGTRLTVV.

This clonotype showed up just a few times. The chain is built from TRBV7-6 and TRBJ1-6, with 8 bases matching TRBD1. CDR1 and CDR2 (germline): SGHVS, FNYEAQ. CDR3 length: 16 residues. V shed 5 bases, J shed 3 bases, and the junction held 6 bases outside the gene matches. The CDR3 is CASSPQGAGYNSPLHF. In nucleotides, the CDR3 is TGTGCCAGCAGCCCTCAGGGGGCTGGCTATAATTCACCCCTCCACTTT. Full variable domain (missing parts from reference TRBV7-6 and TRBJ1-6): GAGVSQSPRYKVTKRGQDVALRCDPISGHVSLYWYRQALGQGPEFLTYFNYEAQQDKSGLPNDRFSAERPEGSISTLTIQRTEQRDSAMYRCASSPQGAGYNSPLHFGNGTRLTVT.

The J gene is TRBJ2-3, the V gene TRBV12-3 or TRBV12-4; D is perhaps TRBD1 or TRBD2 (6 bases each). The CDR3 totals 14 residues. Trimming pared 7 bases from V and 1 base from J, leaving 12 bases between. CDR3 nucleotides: TGTGCCAGCAAGATAGGGGGGCGCACAGATACGCAGTATTTT. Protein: CASKIGGRTDTQYF.

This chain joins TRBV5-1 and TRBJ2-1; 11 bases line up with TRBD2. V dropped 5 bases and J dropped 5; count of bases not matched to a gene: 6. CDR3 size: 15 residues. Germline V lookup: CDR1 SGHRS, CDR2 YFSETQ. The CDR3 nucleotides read TGCGCCAGCAGACCTGGGACTAGCGGAAACAATGAGCAGTTCTTC. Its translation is CASRPGTSGNNEQFF.

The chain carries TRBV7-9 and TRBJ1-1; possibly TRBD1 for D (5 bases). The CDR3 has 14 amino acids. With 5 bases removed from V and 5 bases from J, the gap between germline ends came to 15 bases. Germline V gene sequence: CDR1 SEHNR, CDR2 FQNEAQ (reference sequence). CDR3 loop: CASSGRGLGTEAFF. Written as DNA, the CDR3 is TGTGCCAGCAGCGGACGGGGCCTGGGAACTGAAGCTTTCTTT.

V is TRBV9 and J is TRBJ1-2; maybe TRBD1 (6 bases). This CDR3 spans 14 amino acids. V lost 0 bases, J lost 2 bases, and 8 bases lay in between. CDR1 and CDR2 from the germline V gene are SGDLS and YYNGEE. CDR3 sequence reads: CASSVGGQNYGYTF. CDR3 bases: TGTGCCAGCAGCGTAGGAGGACAGAACTATGGCTACACCTTC.

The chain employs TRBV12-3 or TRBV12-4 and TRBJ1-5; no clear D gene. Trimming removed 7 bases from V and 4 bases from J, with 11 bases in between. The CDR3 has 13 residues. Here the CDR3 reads CASNPRENQPQHF. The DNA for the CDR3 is TGTGCCAGCAATCCTAGGGAAAATCAGCCCCAGCATTTT.

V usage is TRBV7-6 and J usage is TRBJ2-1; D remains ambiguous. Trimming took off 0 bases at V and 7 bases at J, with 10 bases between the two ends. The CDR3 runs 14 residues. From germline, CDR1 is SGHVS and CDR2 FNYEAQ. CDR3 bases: TGTGCCAGCAGCTTAGCGCCGGTGGGAAATGAGCAGTTCTTC. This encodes CASSLAPVGNEQFF.

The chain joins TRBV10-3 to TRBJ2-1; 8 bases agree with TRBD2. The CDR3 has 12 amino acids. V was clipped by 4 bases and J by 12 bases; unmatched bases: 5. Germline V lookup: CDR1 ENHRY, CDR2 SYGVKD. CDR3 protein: CAISVSGNSQFF. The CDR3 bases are TGTGCCATCAGTGTTAGCGGGAACTCGCAGTTCTTC.

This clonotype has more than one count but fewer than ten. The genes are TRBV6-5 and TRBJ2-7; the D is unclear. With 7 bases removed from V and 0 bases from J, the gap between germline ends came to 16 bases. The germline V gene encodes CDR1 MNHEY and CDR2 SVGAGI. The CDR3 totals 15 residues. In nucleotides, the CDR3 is TGTGCCAGCAAGACTGGACGGCTAAGCTCCTACGAGCAGTACTTC. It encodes CASKTGRLSSYEQYF.

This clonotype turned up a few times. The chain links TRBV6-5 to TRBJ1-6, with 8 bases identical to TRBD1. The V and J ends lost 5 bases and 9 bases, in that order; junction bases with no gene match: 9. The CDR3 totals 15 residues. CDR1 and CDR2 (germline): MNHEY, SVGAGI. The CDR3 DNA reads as TGTGCCAGCAGTGGCAGGGGGCTGAGGTCTTCACCCCTCCACTTT. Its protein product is CASSGRGLRSSPLHF.

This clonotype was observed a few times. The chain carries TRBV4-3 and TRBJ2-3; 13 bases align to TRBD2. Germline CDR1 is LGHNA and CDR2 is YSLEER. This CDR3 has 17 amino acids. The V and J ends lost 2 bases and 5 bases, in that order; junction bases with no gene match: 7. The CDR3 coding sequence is TGCGCCAGCAGCCAATCTGGACTAGCGGGAGCGATAGATACGCAGTATTTT. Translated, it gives CASSQSGLAGAIDTQYF.